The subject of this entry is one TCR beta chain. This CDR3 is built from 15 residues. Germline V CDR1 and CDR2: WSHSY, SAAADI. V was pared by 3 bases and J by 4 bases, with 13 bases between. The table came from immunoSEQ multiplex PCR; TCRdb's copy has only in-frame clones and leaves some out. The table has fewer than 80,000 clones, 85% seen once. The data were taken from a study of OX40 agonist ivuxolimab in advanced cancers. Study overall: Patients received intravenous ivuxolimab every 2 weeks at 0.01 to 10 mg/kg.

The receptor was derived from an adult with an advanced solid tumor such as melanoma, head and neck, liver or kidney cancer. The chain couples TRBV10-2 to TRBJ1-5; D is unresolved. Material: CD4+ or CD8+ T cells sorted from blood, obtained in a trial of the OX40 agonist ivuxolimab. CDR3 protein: CASSDSPLWNQPQHF. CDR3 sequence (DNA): TGCGCCAGCAGTGACTCCCCGCTATGGAATCAGCCCCAGCATTTT.